What follows describes a single T cell receptor (beta chain). Its antigen is unidentified. The CDR3 loop spans 16 amino acids. Unmatched junction bases numbered 5, after V lost 4 bases and J lost 2 bases. The germline V gene encodes CDR1 LNHDA and CDR2 SQIVND (reference sequence). These data are taken from a study of shared clonotypes between healthy human individuals. Overall study context: Plates per donor: three CD4 naive, three CD4 memory, two CD8 naive, one CD8 memory. Regarding the study as a whole: About 5% of naive CD4 clonotypes were shared across a few donors. The authors expected sequencing depth to affect clonotype sharing among donors.

Every immunoSEQ plate was one replicate of a subset's evenly spread DNA. Profiled with immunoSEQ multiplex PCR; TCRdb holds only in-frame clones, not every one. The table includes about 680,000 clones, approximately 75% detected once. This receptor was taken from a woman aged 30 to 39 in good health. The sample was memory CD4+ T cells sorted from blood. Described subset: CD45RA-negative fraction. This sequence joins TRBV19 and TRBJ2-7; 13 bases map to TRBD2. CDR3 loop: CASSTLGTSGAYEQYF. Here the CDR3 DNA reads TGTGCCAGTAGTACCCTCGGGACTAGCGGGGCCTACGAGCAGTACTTC.